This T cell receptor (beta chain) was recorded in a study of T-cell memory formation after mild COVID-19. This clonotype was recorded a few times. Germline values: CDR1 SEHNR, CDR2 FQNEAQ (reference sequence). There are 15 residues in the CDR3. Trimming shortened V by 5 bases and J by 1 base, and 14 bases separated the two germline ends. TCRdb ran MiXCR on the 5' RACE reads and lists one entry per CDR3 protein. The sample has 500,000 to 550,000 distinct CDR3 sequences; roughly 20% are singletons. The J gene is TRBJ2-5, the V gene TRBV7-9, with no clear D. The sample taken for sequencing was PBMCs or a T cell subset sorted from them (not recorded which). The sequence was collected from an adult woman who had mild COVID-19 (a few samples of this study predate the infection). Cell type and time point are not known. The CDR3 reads CASSTAAWVQETQYF. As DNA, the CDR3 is TGTGCCAGCAGCACGGCCGCCTGGGTCCAAGAGACCCAGTACTTC. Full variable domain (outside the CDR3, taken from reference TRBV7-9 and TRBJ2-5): DTGVSQNPRHKITKRGQNVTFRCDPISEHNRLYWYRQTLGQGPEFLTYFQNEAQLEKSRLLSDRFSAERPKGSFSTLEIQRTEQGDSAMYLCASSTAAWVQETQYFGPGTRLLVL.